This T cell receptor beta chain stems from a study of cytomegalovirus exposure and HLA in healthy donors. The assay was immunoSEQ multiplex PCR, and TCRdb's table has in-frame clones only and misses some. The table shows 65,000 or so clones, with about 94% occurring only once. The V and J ends lost 4 bases and 7 bases, in that order; junction bases with no gene match: 13. Germline V gene data show CDR1 as MNHNS and CDR2 as SASEGT. The length of the CDR3 is 18 residues. The chain couples TRBV6-1 to TRBJ1-4, with 12 nucleotides matching TRBD1. The receptor was isolated from a man aged 18 to 30 in good health and CMV-seropositive. Material: PBMCs. The chain's CDR3 is CASSGTGQGAVLSEKLFF. CDR3 coding DNA: TGTGCCAGCAGTGGGACGGGACAGGGGGCTGTATTGAGTGAAAAACTGTTTTTT.